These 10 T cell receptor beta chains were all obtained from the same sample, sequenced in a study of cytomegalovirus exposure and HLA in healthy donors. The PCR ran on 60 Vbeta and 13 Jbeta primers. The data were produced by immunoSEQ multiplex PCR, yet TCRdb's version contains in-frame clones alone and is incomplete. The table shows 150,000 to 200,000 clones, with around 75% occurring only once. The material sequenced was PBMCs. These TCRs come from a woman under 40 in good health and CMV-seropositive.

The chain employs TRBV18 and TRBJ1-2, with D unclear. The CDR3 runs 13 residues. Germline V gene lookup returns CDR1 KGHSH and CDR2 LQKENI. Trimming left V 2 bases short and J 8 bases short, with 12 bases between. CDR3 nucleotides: TGTGCCAGCTCACCAGGGCAGGCCGACGGCTACACCTTC. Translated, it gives CASSPGQADGYTF.

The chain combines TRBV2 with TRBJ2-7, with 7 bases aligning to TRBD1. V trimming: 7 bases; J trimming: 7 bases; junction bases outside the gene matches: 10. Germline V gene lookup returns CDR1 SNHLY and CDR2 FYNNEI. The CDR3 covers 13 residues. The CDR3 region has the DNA TGTGCCAGCAAGGTAGGGGGCGCGTTGGAGCAGTACTTC. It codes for CASKVGGALEQYF.

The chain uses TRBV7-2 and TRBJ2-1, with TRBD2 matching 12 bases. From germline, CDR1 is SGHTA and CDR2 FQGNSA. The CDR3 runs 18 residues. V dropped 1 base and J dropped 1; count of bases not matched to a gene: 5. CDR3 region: CASSLGGTSGLSYNEQFF. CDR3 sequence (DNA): TGTGCCAGCAGCTTAGGGGGGACTAGCGGGCTTTCCTACAATGAGCAGTTCTTC.

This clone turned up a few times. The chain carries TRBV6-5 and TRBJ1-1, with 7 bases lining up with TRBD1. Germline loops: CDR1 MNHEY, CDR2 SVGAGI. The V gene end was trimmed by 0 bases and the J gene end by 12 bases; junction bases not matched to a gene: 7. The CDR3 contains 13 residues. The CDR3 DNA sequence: TGTGCCAGCAGTTACTCGACCAGGGGGGAATCTTTCTTT. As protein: CASSYSTRGESFF.

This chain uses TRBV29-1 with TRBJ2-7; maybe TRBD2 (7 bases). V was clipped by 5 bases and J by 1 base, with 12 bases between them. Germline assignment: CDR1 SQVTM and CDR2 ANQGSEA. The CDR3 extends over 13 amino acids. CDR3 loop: CSVQRGGSYEQYF. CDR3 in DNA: TGCAGCGTTCAGAGGGGGGGATCCTACGAGCAGTACTTC.

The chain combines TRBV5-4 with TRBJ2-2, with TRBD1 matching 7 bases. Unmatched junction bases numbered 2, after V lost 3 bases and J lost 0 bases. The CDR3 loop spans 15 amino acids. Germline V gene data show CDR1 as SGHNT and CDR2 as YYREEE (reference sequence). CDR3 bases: TGTGCCAGCAGCTCCCAGGGGGCGAACACCGGGGAGCTGTTTTTT. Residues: CASSSQGANTGELFF.

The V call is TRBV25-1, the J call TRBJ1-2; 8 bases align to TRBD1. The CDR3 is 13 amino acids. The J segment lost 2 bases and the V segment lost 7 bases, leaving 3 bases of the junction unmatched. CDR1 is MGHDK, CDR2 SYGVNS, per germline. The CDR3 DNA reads TGTGCCAGCACCGGACAGGGAAACTATGGCTACACCTTC. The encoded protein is CASTGQGNYGYTF.

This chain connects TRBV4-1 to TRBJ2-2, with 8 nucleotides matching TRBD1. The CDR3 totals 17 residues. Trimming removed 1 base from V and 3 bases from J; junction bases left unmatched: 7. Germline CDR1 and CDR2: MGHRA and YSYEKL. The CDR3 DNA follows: TGCGCCAGCAGCCAAGTCGCAGGGGGCCGGGACACCGGGGAGCTGTTTTTT. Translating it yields CASSQVAGGRDTGELFF.

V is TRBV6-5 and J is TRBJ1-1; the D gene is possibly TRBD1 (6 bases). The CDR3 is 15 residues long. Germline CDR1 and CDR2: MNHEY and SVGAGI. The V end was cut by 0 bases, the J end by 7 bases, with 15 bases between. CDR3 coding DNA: TGTGCCAGCAGTTACTCGAGGGGGGGGTTTGGTGAAGCTTTCTTT. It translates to CASSYSRGGFGEAFF.

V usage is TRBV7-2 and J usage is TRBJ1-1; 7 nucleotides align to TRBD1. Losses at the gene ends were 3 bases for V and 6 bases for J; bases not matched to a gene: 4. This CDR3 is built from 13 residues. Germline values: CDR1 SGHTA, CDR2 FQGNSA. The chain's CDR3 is CASSFRDSAEAFF. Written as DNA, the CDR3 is TGTGCCAGCAGCTTTCGGGACAGCGCTGAAGCTTTCTTT.